This TCR beta chain was recorded in a study of blood T cell repertoires in COVID-19. Overall study: Sources were T cells, B-cell-depleted T cells, or PBMCs; the material itself was cDNA or gDNA.

Sequenced by immunoSEQ multiplex PCR; TCRdb stores in-frame clones only, minus some. The table has around 40,000 clones, 70% to 90% seen once; the top ten hold roughly 5%. Patients at the Seattle site were enrolled during active infection and followed longitudinally. Sequencing used peripheral blood. The clonotype comes from a man aged 55 to 70 with COVID-19, enrolled during active disease.

Here the CDR3 reads CAWSAKTGAGGYTF. The DNA for the CDR3 is TGTGCCTGGAGCGCAAAGACAGGGGCTGGCGGCTACACCTTC. This chain joins TRBV30 and TRBJ1-2; 8 nucleotides line up with TRBD1. This CDR3 contains 14 residues. V lost 3 bases and J lost 8; bases outside the gene matches: 11. Germline-derived CDR1 and CDR2 are GTSNPN and SVGIG (reference sequence).